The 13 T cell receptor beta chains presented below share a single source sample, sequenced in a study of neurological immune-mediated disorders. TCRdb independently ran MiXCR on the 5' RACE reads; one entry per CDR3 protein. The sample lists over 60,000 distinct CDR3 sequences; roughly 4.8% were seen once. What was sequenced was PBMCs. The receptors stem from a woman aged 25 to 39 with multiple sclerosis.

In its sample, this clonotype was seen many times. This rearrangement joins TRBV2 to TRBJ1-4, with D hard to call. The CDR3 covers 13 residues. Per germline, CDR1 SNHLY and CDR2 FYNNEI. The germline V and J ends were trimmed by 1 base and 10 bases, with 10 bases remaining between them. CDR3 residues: CASSEDKRVKLFF. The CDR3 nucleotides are TGTGCCAGCAGTGAAGATAAGCGAGTAAAACTGTTTTTT.

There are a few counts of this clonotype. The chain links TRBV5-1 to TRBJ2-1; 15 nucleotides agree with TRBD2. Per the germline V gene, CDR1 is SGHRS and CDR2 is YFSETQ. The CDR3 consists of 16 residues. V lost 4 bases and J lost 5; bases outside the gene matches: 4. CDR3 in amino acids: CASSRTSGGVNNEQFF. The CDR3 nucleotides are TGCGCCAGCAGCCGGACTAGCGGGGGGGTAAACAATGAGCAGTTCTTC. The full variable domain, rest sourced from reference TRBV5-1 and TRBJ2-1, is KAGVTQTPRYLIKTRGQQVTLSCSPISGHRSVSWYQQTPGQGLQFLFEYFSETQRNKGNFPGRFSGRQFSNSRSEMNVSTLELGDSALYLCASSRTSGGVNNEQFFGPGTRLTVL.

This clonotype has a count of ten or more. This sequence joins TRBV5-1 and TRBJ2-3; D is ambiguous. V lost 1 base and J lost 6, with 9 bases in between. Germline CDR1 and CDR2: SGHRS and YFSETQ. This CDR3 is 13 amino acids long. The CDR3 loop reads CASSLLYGDTQYF. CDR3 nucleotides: TGCGCCAGCAGCTTGTTATACGGGGATACGCAGTATTTT.

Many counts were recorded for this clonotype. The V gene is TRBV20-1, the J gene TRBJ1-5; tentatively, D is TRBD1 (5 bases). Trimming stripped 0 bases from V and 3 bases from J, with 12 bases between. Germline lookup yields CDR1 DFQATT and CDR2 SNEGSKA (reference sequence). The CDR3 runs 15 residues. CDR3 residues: CSARDSGRINQPQHF. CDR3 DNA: TGCAGTGCTAGAGATTCGGGACGGATCAATCAGCCCCAGCATTTT.

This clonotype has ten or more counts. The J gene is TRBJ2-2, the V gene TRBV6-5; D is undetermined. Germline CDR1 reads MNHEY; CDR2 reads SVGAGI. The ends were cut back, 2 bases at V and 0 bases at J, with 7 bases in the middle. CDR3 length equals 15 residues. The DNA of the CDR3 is TGTGCCAGCAGTTACCGCCAGGCGAACACCGGGGAGCTGTTTTTT. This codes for CASSYRQANTGELFF.

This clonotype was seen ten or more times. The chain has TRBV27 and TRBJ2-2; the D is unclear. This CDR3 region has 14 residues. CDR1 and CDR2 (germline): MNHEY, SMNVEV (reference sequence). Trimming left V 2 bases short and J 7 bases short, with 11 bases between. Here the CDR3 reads CASSLEYAIGELFF. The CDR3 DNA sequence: TGTGCCAGCAGTTTAGAGTACGCGATCGGGGAGCTGTTTTTT.

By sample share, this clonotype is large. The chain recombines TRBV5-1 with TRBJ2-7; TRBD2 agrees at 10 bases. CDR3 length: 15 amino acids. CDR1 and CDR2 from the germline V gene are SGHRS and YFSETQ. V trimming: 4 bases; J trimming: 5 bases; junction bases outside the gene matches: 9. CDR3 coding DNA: TGCGCCAGCAGCAGATCTAGCGGGAGCCTCAACGAGCAGTACTTC. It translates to CASSRSSGSLNEQYF. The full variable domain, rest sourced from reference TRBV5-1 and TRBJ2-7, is KAGVTQTPRYLIKTRGQQVTLSCSPISGHRSVSWYQQTPGQGLQFLFEYFSETQRNKGNFPGRFSGRQFSNSRSEMNVSTLELGDSALYLCASSRSSGSLNEQYFGPGTRLTVT.

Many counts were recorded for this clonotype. CDR3 in DNA: TGTGCCAGCAGCTTTGGACAGTCCGGTGCCGGGGAGCTGTTTTTT. It codes for CASSFGQSGAGELFF. The chain carries TRBV7-3 and TRBJ2-2; D is possibly TRBD1 (6 bases). Germline values: CDR1 SGHTA, CDR2 FQGTGA. V lost 3 bases and J 6 bases, leaving 14 bases between the germline ends. The CDR3 extends over 15 amino acids.

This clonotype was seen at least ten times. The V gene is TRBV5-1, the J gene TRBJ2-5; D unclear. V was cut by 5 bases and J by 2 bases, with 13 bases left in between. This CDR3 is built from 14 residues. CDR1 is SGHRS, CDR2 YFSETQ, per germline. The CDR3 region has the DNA TGCGCCAGCAGTCGGTCGGGCTCTCAAGAGACCCAGTACTTC. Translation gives CASSRSGSQETQYF.

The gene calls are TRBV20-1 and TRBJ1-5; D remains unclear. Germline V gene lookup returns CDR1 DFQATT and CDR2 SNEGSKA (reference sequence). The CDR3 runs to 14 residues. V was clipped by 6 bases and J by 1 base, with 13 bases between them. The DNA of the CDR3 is TGCAGTGCCACGGATGGTCCCAGCAATCAGCCCCAGCATTTT. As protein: CSATDGPSNQPQHF.

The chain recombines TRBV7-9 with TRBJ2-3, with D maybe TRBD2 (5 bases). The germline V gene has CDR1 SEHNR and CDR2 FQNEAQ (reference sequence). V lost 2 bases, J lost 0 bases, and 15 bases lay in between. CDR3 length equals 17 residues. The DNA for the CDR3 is TGTGCCAGCAGCTTAATCGTTTGGCGGGTCAGCACAGATACGCAGTATTTT. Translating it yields CASSLIVWRVSTDTQYF.

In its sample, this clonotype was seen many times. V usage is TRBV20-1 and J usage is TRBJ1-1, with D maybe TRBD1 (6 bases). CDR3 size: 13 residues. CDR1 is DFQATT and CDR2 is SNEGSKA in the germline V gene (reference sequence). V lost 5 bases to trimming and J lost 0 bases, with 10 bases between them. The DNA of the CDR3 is TGCAGTGCTCAGGGGCCAATGAACACTGAAGCTTTCTTT. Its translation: CSAQGPMNTEAFF.

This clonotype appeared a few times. This chain's CDR3 is CSARISTQLAGEGAEQFF. DNA for the CDR3: TGCAGTGCTAGAATCTCCACTCAACTAGCGGGAGAGGGCGCCGAGCAGTTCTTC. The V and J genes are TRBV20-1 and TRBJ2-1; the match to TRBD2 covers 11 bases. J gave up 10 bases and V 2 bases, and 19 bases lay outside the gene matches. The CDR3 is made up of 18 amino acids. From germline, CDR1 is DFQATT and CDR2 SNEGSKA (reference sequence).